These 30 T cell receptor beta chains came from one sample sequenced in a study of CD8 T cells in cerebrospinal fluid in Alzheimer's disease. TCRdb reprocessed the 10x single-cell sequencing reads and keeps a single row for each CDR3 protein, giving no DNA. The table for this sample gives 1,000 to 1,500 distinct CDR3 sequences. The specimen was cerebrospinal fluid. The source is a human donor with Alzheimer's disease.

This clonotype shows up as medium-sized by frequency. This chain links TRBV11-3 with TRBJ2-3; TCRdb's D gene call, TRBD2, goes unchecked for lack of DNA. The CDR3 loop spans 13 amino acids. Per germline, CDR1 SGHNT and CDR2 YENEEA. CDR3 in amino acids: CASSLEEGDTQYF. The full variable domain, in which reference TRBV11-3 and TRBJ2-3 provide the parts outside the CDR3, is EAGVVQSPRYKIIEKKQPVAFWCNPISGHNTLYWYLQNLGQGPELLIRYENEEAVDDSQLPKDRFSAERLKGVDSTLKIQPAELGDSAVYLCASSLEEGDTQYFGPGTRLTVL.

This clonotype is called medium-sized (0.01 to 0.1%) based on its frequency. The chain recombines TRBV12-3 or TRBV12-4 with TRBJ1-1; checking the TCRdb D call of TRBD1 is not possible without DNA. This CDR3 has 13 residues. This CDR3 is CASSIYDRREAFF.

This clonotype is identified as medium-sized (0.01 to 0.1%) from frequency. This chain connects TRBV25-1 to TRBJ1-1. Per germline, CDR1 MGHDK and CDR2 SYGVNS. The CDR3 is made up of 11 amino acids. The CDR3 sequence: CASSEFTEAFF.

Measured by frequency, this clonotype is medium-sized. The chain carries TRBV5-5 and TRBJ1-5. The CDR3 has 15 residues. Germline V gene lookup returns CDR1 SGHKS and CDR2 YYEKEE (reference sequence). The CDR3 reads CASSWGAGGNQPQHF.

The J gene is TRBJ2-7, the V gene TRBV5-6. The CDR3 is 13 amino acids. Germline V lookup: CDR1 SGHDT, CDR2 YYEEEE. CDR3 in amino acids: CASSYGVPYEQYF.

Measured by frequency, this clonotype is large. The chain couples TRBV4-2 to TRBJ1-1. The germline V gene encodes CDR1 LGHNA and CDR2 YNFKEQ. This CDR3 is 18 amino acids long. CDR3 sequence reads: CASSQGGTTGGWYTEAFF.

This clonotype is classed as medium-sized by frequency. The chain employs TRBV20-1 and TRBJ2-3; checking the TCRdb D call of TRBD2 is not possible without DNA. Per the germline V gene, CDR1 is DFQATT and CDR2 is SNEGSKA (reference sequence). This CDR3 comprises 15 residues. The chain's CDR3 is CSARPAGRDTDTQYF.

This clonotype registers medium-sized by frequency. The chain uses TRBV6-5 and TRBJ1-5; TCRdb proposes TRBD1, but this gene call is untestable without DNA. CDR1 MNHEY and CDR2 SVGAGI come from the germline V gene. CDR3 size: 15 residues. The CDR3 region is CASSRSGQGGQPQHF.

This clonotype ranks as large in terms of frequency. The chain couples TRBV6-2 or TRBV6-3 to TRBJ1-5. The length of the CDR3 is 14 residues. From germline, CDR1 is MNHEY and CDR2 SVGEGT. This chain's CDR3 is CASSYSVDGRTQHF.

By frequency, this clonotype is large. The chain has TRBV6-6 and TRBJ2-5. Germline CDR1 reads MNHNY; CDR2 reads SVGAGI (reference sequence). The length of the CDR3 is 12 residues. The CDR3 loop reads CASSYSTETQYF.

By frequency, this clonotype registers medium-sized. The rearrangement links TRBV5-1 to TRBJ2-2; without DNA, the TCRdb call of TRBD2 cannot be checked. The CDR3 has 15 residues. Germline assignment: CDR1 SGHRS and CDR2 YFSETQ. The CDR3 region is CASSLGPGGTGELFF.

This clonotype registers medium-sized (0.01 to 0.1%) by frequency. This chain joins TRBV7-9 and TRBJ1-2. Germline V CDR1 and CDR2: SEHNR, FQNEAQ (reference sequence). This CDR3 is built from 11 residues. CDR3 sequence reads: CASSSNYGYTF.

This clonotype is medium-sized (0.01 to 0.1%) by frequency. The gene calls are TRBV15 and TRBJ2-3; TCRdb gives TRBD1 as the D gene, but with no DNA this cannot be confirmed. The CDR3 spans 16 residues. Germline V gene sequence: CDR1 LNHNV, CDR2 YYDKDF (reference sequence). The CDR3: CATSRDPGTISDTQYF. Filled out from reference TRBV15 and TRBJ2-3, the complete variable domain reads DAMVIQNPRYQVTQFGKPVTLSCSQTLNHNVMYWYQQKSSQAPKLLFHYYDKDFNNEADTPDNFQSRRPNTSFCFLDIRSPGLGDTAMYLCATSRDPGTISDTQYFGPGTRLTVL.

Judged by frequency, this clonotype is medium-sized. The V call is TRBV28, the J call TRBJ1-2; TCRdb's assignment of TRBD1 cannot be checked, as there is no DNA. The CDR3 is made up of 14 amino acids. Germline V CDR1 and CDR2: MDHEN, SYDVKM. This CDR3 is CASSTLGQGAGYTF.

By frequency, this clonotype registers medium-sized. J is TRBJ2-2 and V is TRBV5-1; TCRdb reports TRBD1, a call that lacks DNA to check it against. The CDR3 loop spans 14 amino acids. The germline V gene has CDR1 SGHRS and CDR2 YFSETQ. CDR3 protein: CASAEGGASGELFF. The entire variable domain, with the rest obtained from reference TRBV5-1 and TRBJ2-2, is as follows: KAGVTQTPRYLIKTRGQQVTLSCSPISGHRSVSWYQQTPGQGLQFLFEYFSETQRNKGNFPGRFSGRQFSNSRSEMNVSTLELGDSALYLCASAEGGASGELFFGEGSRLTVL.

Its frequency marks this clonotype as medium-sized (0.01 to 0.1%). The CDR3 sequence: CASSPMTGAGANEQFF. The chain employs TRBV6-5 and TRBJ2-1; with no DNA, the TCRdb D assignment of TRBD1 cannot be verified. The CDR3 totals 16 residues. The germline CDR1 and CDR2 sequences are MNHEY and SVGAGI.

By frequency, this clonotype is medium-sized. The genes are TRBV2 and TRBJ1-1; the TRBD1 assignment by TCRdb is unverifiable without DNA. The germline CDR1 and CDR2 sequences are SNHLY and FYNNEI. CDR3 length equals 17 residues. CDR3 sequence: CASSNLNRDRLFTEAFF.

Judged by frequency, this clonotype is large. The J gene is TRBJ1-1, the V gene TRBV2; TCRdb picks TRBD1, but there is no DNA to check that call. This CDR3 contains 14 residues. The germline gives CDR1 SNHLY, CDR2 FYNNEI. CDR3 residues: CASLRGGEDTEAFF. Full variable domain (missing parts from reference TRBV2 and TRBJ1-1): EPEVTQTPSHQVTQMGQEVILRCVPISNHLYFYWYRQILGQKVEFLVSFYNNEISEKSEIFDDQFSVERPDGSNFTLKIRSTKLEDSAMYFCASLRGGEDTEAFFGQGTRLTVV.

This clonotype registers medium-sized by frequency. The rearrangement uses TRBV6-1 and TRBJ1-2; TCRdb lists TRBD1, though no DNA is available to test this call. CDR3 length: 18 amino acids. Germline CDR1 and CDR2: MNHNS and SASEGT. The CDR3 spells CASSEFVPGESRNYGYTF.

Judged by frequency, this clonotype is medium-sized. J is TRBJ2-3 and V is TRBV5-1; TCRdb selects TRBD2, and the lack of DNA leaves this call unchecked. The CDR3 loop spans 15 amino acids. Germline V gene lookup returns CDR1 SGHRS and CDR2 YFSETQ. CDR3 amino acids: CASSMGGLALDTQYF.

This clonotype shows up as medium-sized by frequency. The V and J genes are TRBV20-1 and TRBJ2-2; TCRdb's D gene call, TRBD1, goes unchecked for lack of DNA. The germline V gene encodes CDR1 DFQATT and CDR2 SNEGSKA (reference sequence). The CDR3 sequence is 15 residues long. CDR3 in amino acids: CSARPWDSYTGELFF.

This clonotype counts as medium-sized (0.01 to 0.1%) by frequency. V and J are TRBV6-1 and TRBJ1-5. Germline values: CDR1 MNHNS, CDR2 SASEGT. This CDR3 is 15 amino acids long. CDR3 region: CASSERWSANQPQHF.

By frequency, this clonotype is large. The chain combines TRBV6-2 or TRBV6-3 with TRBJ2-7. The length of the CDR3 is 13 residues. Germline V gene lookup returns CDR1 MNHEY and CDR2 SVGEGT. CDR3 amino acids: CASSYDSSYEQYF.

Measured by frequency, this clonotype is medium-sized (0.01 to 0.1%). The chain uses TRBV5-1 and TRBJ1-4. Per germline, CDR1 SGHRS and CDR2 YFSETQ. This CDR3 has 15 residues. The CDR3 spells CASSLAGATNEKLFF. Filled out from reference TRBV5-1 and TRBJ1-4, the complete variable domain reads KAGVTQTPRYLIKTRGQQVTLSCSPISGHRSVSWYQQTPGQGLQFLFEYFSETQRNKGNFPGRFSGRQFSNSRSEMNVSTLELGDSALYLCASSLAGATNEKLFFGSGTQLSVL.

This clonotype is deemed medium-sized by its frequency. The V gene is TRBV5-8, the J gene TRBJ1-1; TCRdb picks TRBD1, but there is no DNA to check that call. The CDR3 sequence is 14 residues long. Germline CDR1 is SGHTS and CDR2 is YDEGEE. The CDR3 reads CASSPLRGRAEAFF. The variable domain in full, completed from reference TRBV5-8 and TRBJ1-1, reads EAGVTQSPTHLIKTRGQQATLRCSPISGHTSVYWYQQALGLGLQFLLWYDEGEERNRGNFPPRFSGRQFPNYSSELNVNALELEDSALYLCASSPLRGRAEAFFGQGTRLTVV.

This clonotype is labeled medium-sized based on frequency. V gene TRBV4-2 combines with J gene TRBJ2-2; TCRdb indicates TRBD1, and absent DNA this call remains unverified. The length of the CDR3 is 16 residues. Germline V gene data show CDR1 as LGHNA and CDR2 as YNFKEQ. The CDR3 is CASSQSGQGLSGELFF.

This clonotype is medium-sized (0.01 to 0.1%) by frequency. This CDR3 is CASSPPGQGRTGELFF. V gene TRBV6-6 combines with J gene TRBJ2-2; the D gene TCRdb calls, TRBD1, cannot be checked with no DNA. Germline V CDR1 and CDR2: MNHNY, SVGAGI (reference sequence). This CDR3 contains 16 residues.

This clonotype counts as large by frequency. The genes are TRBV6-1 and TRBJ2-2; TCRdb lists TRBD1, though no DNA is available to test this call. The CDR3 has 16 residues. CDR1 MNHNS and CDR2 SASEGT come from the germline V gene. CDR3 sequence: CATHPQGDLNTGELFF.

Considering frequency, this clonotype is large. The chain recombines TRBV20-1 with TRBJ1-3. CDR3 length: 16 residues. Germline CDR1 DFQATT, CDR2 SNEGSKA (reference sequence). The CDR3: CSATGSLEGSGNTIYF.

In terms of frequency, this clonotype is medium-sized. The rearrangement links TRBV2 to TRBJ2-2. CDR1 and CDR2 (germline): SNHLY, FYNNEI. The CDR3 runs 13 residues. The CDR3 here is CASSDRSPGELFF.